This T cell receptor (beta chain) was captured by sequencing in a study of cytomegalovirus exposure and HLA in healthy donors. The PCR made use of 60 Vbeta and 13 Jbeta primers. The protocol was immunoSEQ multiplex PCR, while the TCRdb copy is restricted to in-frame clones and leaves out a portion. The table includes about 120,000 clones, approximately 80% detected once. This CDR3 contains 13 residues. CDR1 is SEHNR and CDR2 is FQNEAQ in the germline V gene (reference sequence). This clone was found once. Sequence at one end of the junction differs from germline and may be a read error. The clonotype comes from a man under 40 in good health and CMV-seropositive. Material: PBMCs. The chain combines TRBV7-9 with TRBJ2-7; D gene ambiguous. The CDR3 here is CSSSPSTGYEQYF. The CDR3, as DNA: TGTTCCAGCAGCCCCTCCACGGGTTACGAGCAGTACTTC.